The 31 T cell receptor beta chains listed next were all sequenced from one sample in a study of blood T cell repertoires in COVID-19. Only in-frame clones appear in the TCRdb table, and some are missing; sequencing was by immunoSEQ multiplex PCR. Among 240,000 or so clones, around 84% were seen once, and the ten largest hold around 3.4%. The specimen sequenced was peripheral blood. Receptor source: a woman between 18 and 29 years old with acute or convalescent COVID-19.

The chain employs TRBV10-3 and TRBJ2-1; 9 nucleotides align to TRBD2. Losses at the gene ends were 0 bases for V and 4 bases for J; bases not matched to a gene: 4. The CDR3 runs 16 residues. Per the germline V gene, CDR1 is ENHRY and CDR2 is SYGVKD. CDR3 loop: CAISESSGRLYNEQFF. In nucleotides, the CDR3 is TGTGCCATCAGTGAGTCGAGCGGGAGGCTATACAATGAGCAGTTCTTC.

This clone has a single count. In nucleotides, the CDR3 is TGCGCCAGCAGCCCGGGGAACTCCTACGAGCAGTACTTC. As protein: CASSPGNSYEQYF. The chain has TRBV5-1 and TRBJ2-7; D possibly corresponds to TRBD2 (5 bases). Germline V gene data show CDR1 as SGHRS and CDR2 as YFSETQ. The CDR3 has 13 residues. V dropped 4 bases and J dropped 0 bases, with 8 bases sitting between them.

This clone was observed a handful of times. CDR3 in amino acids: CASSLGRDSVEKLFF. The CDR3 bases are TGTGCCAGCAGCTTAGGACGGGACAGTGTAGAAAAACTGTTTTTT. The chain joins TRBV7-2 to TRBJ1-4, with 7 nucleotides matching TRBD1. The CDR3 is 15 amino acids. J gave up 8 bases and V 1 base, and 7 bases lay outside the gene matches. The germline CDR1 and CDR2 sequences are SGHTA and FQGNSA. The entire variable domain, with the rest obtained from reference TRBV7-2 and TRBJ1-4, is as follows: GAGVSQSPSNKVTEKGKDVELRCDPISGHTALYWYRQSLGQGLEFLIYFQGNSAPDKSGLPSDRFSAERTGGSVSTLTIQRTQQEDSAVYLCASSLGRDSVEKLFFGSGTQLSVL.

The chain has TRBV6-1 and TRBJ2-1; 7 bases line up with TRBD2. CDR3 length equals 17 residues. Trimming removed 1 base from V and 2 bases from J; junction bases left unmatched: 8. Germline CDR1 and CDR2: MNHNS and SASEGT. CDR3 in DNA: TGTGCCAGCAGTGAAGACCGAGCGGGGAGGGCCTACAATGAGCAGTTCTTC. It codes for CASSEDRAGRAYNEQFF.

V usage is TRBV5-1 and J usage is TRBJ2-1; 7 bases are a match to TRBD1. The CDR3 totals 15 residues. Germline CDR1 and CDR2: SGHRS and YFSETQ. After removal of 4 bases from V and 6 bases from J, the junction contained 10 bases not matched to a gene. The CDR3, as DNA: TGCGCCAGCAGCATAGGGGACAGAAAGCGCAATGAGCAGTTCTTC. Translation gives CASSIGDRKRNEQFF.

This clone occurred a few times. This chain links TRBV5-1 with TRBJ2-2, with D maybe TRBD2 (6 bases). Germline CDR1 and CDR2: SGHRS and YFSETQ. V was trimmed by 4 bases and J by 5 bases, leaving 15 bases between them. There are 15 residues in the CDR3. CDR3 sequence (DNA): TGCGCCAGCAGCCAGGGACTCCTGTGGACCGGGGAGCTGTTTTTT. Encoded protein: CASSQGLLWTGELFF.

This clone was detected only a few times. The rearrangement links TRBV29-1 to TRBJ2-1, with D perhaps TRBD2 (5 bases). Trimming stripped 4 bases from V and 5 bases from J, with 9 bases between. Germline V CDR1 and CDR2: SQVTM, ANQGSEA. This CDR3 comprises 12 residues. The CDR3, as DNA: TGCAGCGTTGCTGGACTCAACAATGAGCAGTTCTTC. The encoded protein is CSVAGLNNEQFF.

The chain couples TRBV2 to TRBJ1-4, with TRBD1 as a possible D gene (5 bases). V shed 1 base and J shed 7 bases, with 13 bases lying between them. CDR3 length: 15 amino acids. The V gene's germline CDR1 is SNHLY and CDR2 FYNNEI. CDR3 DNA sequence: TGTGCCAGCAGTGAAGGTGGTCAGGGCCCTGAAAAACTGTTTTTT. The encoded protein is CASSEGGQGPEKLFF.

This chain uses TRBV13 with TRBJ2-7, with D hard to call. Per the germline V gene, CDR1 is PRHDT and CDR2 is FYEKMQ (reference sequence). The V end was cut by 0 bases, the J end by 3 bases, with 6 bases between. The CDR3 has 13 residues. The CDR3 DNA is TGTGCCAGCAGCTTAGGCCCGAGCTACGAGCAGTACTTC. This encodes CASSLGPSYEQYF. Supplemented by reference TRBV13 and TRBJ2-7, the full variable domain reads AAGVIQSPRHLIKEKRETATLKCYPIPRHDTVYWYQQGPGQDPQFLISFYEKMQSDKGSIPDRFSAQQFSDYHSELNMSSLELGDSALYFCASSLGPSYEQYFGPGTRLTVT.

This chain connects TRBV3-1 (or the pseudogene TRBV3-2) to TRBJ1-2, with D possibly being TRBD1 (5 bases). Germline V gives CDR1 LGHDT, CDR2 YNNKEL (reference sequence). Trimming pared 4 bases from V and 6 bases from J, leaving 12 bases between. The CDR3 totals 13 residues. CDR3: CASSLREFDGYTF. The CDR3 DNA is TGTGCCAGCAGCCTCAGGGAATTTGATGGCTACACCTTC.

The chain recombines TRBV19 with TRBJ1-5, with TRBD1 as a possible D gene (6 bases). The CDR3 has 15 residues. V shed 5 bases and J shed 5 bases, with 16 bases lying between them. Germline loops: CDR1 LNHDA, CDR2 SQIVND (reference sequence). The CDR3 region has the DNA TGTGCCAGTAGTCAGACAGGCGGCCTCTATCAGCCCCAGCATTTT. Protein sequence: CASSQTGGLYQPQHF. The full variable domain, in which reference TRBV19 and TRBJ1-5 provide the parts outside the CDR3, is DGGITQSPKYLFRKEGQNVTLSCEQNLNHDAMYWYRQDPGQGLRLIYYSQIVNDFQKGDIAEGYSVSREKKESFPLTVTSAQKNPTAFYLCASSQTGGLYQPQHFGDGTRLSIL.

The chain employs TRBV7-2 and TRBJ2-7, with D possibly matching TRBD2 (6 bases). Germline loops: CDR1 SGHTA, CDR2 FQGNSA. CDR3 length: 14 amino acids. Trimming removed 2 bases from V and 1 base from J, with 9 bases in between. The CDR3, as DNA: TGTGCCAGCAGCTTACTAGCGACATCCTACGAGCAGTACTTC. Residues: CASSLLATSYEQYF.

This clone was counted a few times. J is TRBJ2-1 and V is TRBV11-3; 9 bases are shared with TRBD2. Looked up from germline, CDR1 is SGHNT and CDR2 is YENEEA. The length of the CDR3 is 18 residues. J lost 0 bases, V lost 5 bases, and 11 bases had no gene match. The CDR3, as DNA: TGTGCCAGCAGCCACCCCCGGGGTAGCGGGAGCTCCTACAATGAGCAGTTCTTC. Translated, it gives CASSHPRGSGSSYNEQFF.

The chain has TRBV15 and TRBJ2-5; D perhaps matches TRBD1 (5 bases). Germline CDR1 LNHNV, CDR2 YYDKDF (reference sequence). The V and J ends lost 1 base and 0 bases respectively, with 9 bases between them. CDR3 size: 15 residues. The CDR3 loop is CATSRVPGYQETQYF. In DNA form, the CDR3 reads TGTGCCACCAGCAGAGTCCCAGGGTACCAAGAGACCCAGTACTTC.

This chain links TRBV5-3 with TRBJ2-1, with D perhaps matching TRBD2 (5 bases). TRBV5-3 is flagged as an ORF with uncertain function. The CDR3 loop spans 14 amino acids. V lost 4 bases, J lost 6 bases, and 14 bases lay in between. CDR3 nucleotides: TGTGCCAGAAGCGCAACCCTAGCATCCAATGAGCAGTTCTTC. As protein: CARSATLASNEQFF.

The genes are TRBV30 and TRBJ2-3; 9 bases are a match to TRBD2. This CDR3 has 14 amino acids. CDR1 and CDR2 from the germline V gene are GTSNPN and SVGIG (reference sequence). V was pared by 3 bases and J by 4 bases, with 5 bases of the junction left unmatched. This CDR3 reads CAWRRIAGADTQYF. Written as DNA, the CDR3 is TGTGCCTGGAGACGGATAGCGGGAGCAGATACGCAGTATTTT.

The chain joins TRBV4-3 to TRBJ2-1; 13 positions agree with TRBD2. V gave up 0 bases and J gave up 12 bases; unmatched junction bases: 8. The germline V gene has CDR1 LGHNA and CDR2 YSLEER. CDR3 length: 16 residues. CDR3 residues: CASSQDAGLAGMAQFF. In DNA, the CDR3 is TGCGCCAGCAGCCAAGACGCGGGACTAGCGGGAATGGCGCAGTTCTTC.

The chain couples TRBV30 to TRBJ2-7; 13 nucleotides line up with TRBD2. The CDR3 consists of 16 residues. Trimming removed 6 bases from V and 0 bases from J; junction bases left unmatched: 8. The V gene's germline CDR1 is GTSNPN and CDR2 SVGIG (reference sequence). CDR3 in amino acids: CACLGRTSGSSYEQYF. DNA for the CDR3: TGTGCCTGCCTAGGTCGGACTAGCGGGAGCTCCTACGAGCAGTACTTC.

This clone was observed once. The V and J genes are TRBV3-1 (or the pseudogene TRBV3-2) and TRBJ2-1; 9 bases are a match to TRBD2. Germline assignment: CDR1 LGHDT and CDR2 YNNKEL (reference sequence). This CDR3 has 12 residues. V shed 7 bases, J shed 7 bases, and the junction held 2 bases outside the gene matches. The CDR3 DNA reads TGTGCCAGCATGACTAGCGGAAATGAGCAGTTCTTC. This translates into CASMTSGNEQFF.

The V call is TRBV25-1, the J call TRBJ1-4; 10 bases agree with TRBD1. The CDR3 spans 14 residues. In germline, CDR1 is MGHDK, CDR2 SYGVNS. J was trimmed by 11 bases and V by 6 bases; bases with no gene match: 9. This CDR3 reads CASSEPGQGRKLFF. CDR3 nucleotide sequence: TGTGCCAGCAGCGAACCGGGACAGGGGAGGAAACTGTTTTTT.

J is TRBJ1-6 and V is TRBV19; D ambiguous. This CDR3 has 12 residues. Trimming stripped 1 base from V and 12 bases from J, with 7 bases between. Germline lookup yields CDR1 LNHDA and CDR2 SQIVND (reference sequence). DNA for the CDR3: TGTGCCAGTAGTATAGCGGGGATACCCCTCCACTTT. It is translated as CASSIAGIPLHF.

The CDR3 is CASGEQGHHEQYF. Written as DNA, the CDR3 is TGTGCCAGCGGGGAACAGGGTCACCACGAGCAGTACTTC. This rearrangement joins TRBV6-5 to TRBJ2-7; maybe TRBD1 (6 bases). V gave up 8 bases and J gave up 5 bases, with 16 bases separating them. This CDR3 is 13 amino acids long. CDR1 is MNHEY and CDR2 is SVGAGI in the germline V gene.

The chain joins TRBV2 to TRBJ1-4; 10 bases map to TRBD1. This CDR3 is 13 amino acids long. CDR1 is SNHLY and CDR2 is FYNNEI in the germline V gene. V gave up 10 bases and J gave up 8 bases; unmatched junction bases: 7. In DNA, the CDR3 is TGTGCCACCGACCGGGACAGGGGAGAAAAACTGTTTTTT. Encoded protein: CATDRDRGEKLFF.

The chain combines TRBV11-2 with TRBJ2-7; the match to TRBD2 covers 11 bases. This CDR3 contains 16 residues. CDR1 is SGHAT, CDR2 FQNNGV, per germline. Trimming removed 0 bases from V and 1 base from J; junction bases left unmatched: 2. The CDR3 here is CASSLEGLAVSYEQYF. DNA for the CDR3: TGTGCCAGCAGCTTAGAGGGACTAGCGGTTTCCTACGAGCAGTACTTC. The full variable domain, in which reference TRBV11-2 and TRBJ2-7 provide the parts outside the CDR3, is EAGVAQSPRYKIIEKRQSVAFWCNPISGHATLYWYQQILGQGPKLLIQFQNNGVVDDSQLPKDRFSAERLKGVDSTLKIQPAKLEDSAVYLCASSLEGLAVSYEQYFGPGTRLTVT.

CDR3 amino acids: CASSFLITGTSNTDTQYF. Written as DNA, the CDR3 is TGTGCCAGCAGCTTCCTGATCACCGGGACTAGCAACACAGATACGCAGTATTTT. The chain carries TRBV13 and TRBJ2-3; TRBD2 agrees at 9 bases. Germline values: CDR1 PRHDT, CDR2 FYEKMQ (reference sequence). This CDR3 spans 18 amino acids. Losses at the gene ends were 3 bases for V and 2 bases for J; bases not matched to a gene: 12. Together with reference TRBV13 and TRBJ2-3, the CDR3 gives the full variable domain: AAGVIQSPRHLIKEKRETATLKCYPIPRHDTVYWYQQGPGQDPQFLISFYEKMQSDKGSIPDRFSAQQFSDYHSELNMSSLELGDSALYFCASSFLITGTSNTDTQYFGPGTRLTVL.

Note on this clone: At one of its ends the junction is not consistent with the germline gene, which may arise from a read error. This chain links TRBV2 with TRBJ2-1; D possibly corresponds to TRBD2 (5 bases). The CDR3 has 11 residues. The germline gives CDR1 SNHLY, CDR2 FYNNEI. CDR3 in DNA: TGTGCCAGCAGTGAGGTAAAGAAGGAGGTCTTC. Protein product: CASSEVKKEVF. The variable domain in full, with the rest retrieved from reference TRBV2 and TRBJ2-1, is EPEVTQTPSHQVTQMGQEVILRCVPISNHLYFYWYRQILGQKVEFLVSFYNNEISEKSEIFDDQFSVERPDGSNFTLKIRSTKLEDSAMYFCASSEVKKEVFGPGTRLTVL.

This clone has just one count. V gene TRBV18 combines with J gene TRBJ1-1; D is possibly TRBD1 (5 bases). CDR1 KGHSH and CDR2 LQKENI come from the germline V gene. Trimming left V 0 bases short and J 8 bases short, with 22 bases between. The CDR3 spans 17 residues. CDR3 nucleotide sequence: TGTGCCAGCTCACCACCGTCCATGGACAAACTAACCCAAGAAGCTTTCTTT. Translation gives CASSPPSMDKLTQEAFF.

The chain combines TRBV27 with TRBJ1-2; 10 bases fit TRBD1. Germline V gene data show CDR1 as MNHEY and CDR2 as SMNVEV (reference sequence). Trimming cost V 3 bases and J 8 bases; bases outside gene matches: 6. The CDR3 covers 14 residues. CDR3 loop: CASSFGTGVKGYTF. The CDR3 DNA follows: TGTGCCAGCAGTTTTGGGACAGGGGTGAAAGGCTACACCTTC.

This clone was seen more than once but under ten times. The V call is TRBV19, the J call TRBJ1-6; TRBD1 is a possible D gene (6 bases). Deletions cut 4 bases from V and 5 bases from J, with 15 bases between. Germline CDR1 reads LNHDA; CDR2 reads SQIVND (reference sequence). The CDR3 has 16 residues. For the CDR3, the DNA is TGTGCCAGTAGTAGGGGACCCAGGGGCGATAATTCACCCCTCCACTTT. Translation gives CASSRGPRGDNSPLHF.

This rearrangement joins TRBV7-2 to TRBJ1-5; the match to TRBD1 covers 9 bases. Unmatched junction bases numbered 3, after V lost 5 bases and J lost 7 bases. The CDR3 is 13 residues long. Germline assignment: CDR1 SGHTA and CDR2 FQGNSA. The chain's CDR3 is CASSLTGGQPQHF. The DNA for the CDR3 is TGTGCCAGCAGCCTCACAGGGGGCCAGCCCCAGCATTTT.

The CDR3 DNA reads as TGTGCCAGCAGCTTAACTCGTGACAATGAGCAGTTCTTC. It codes for CASSLTRDNEQFF. The J gene is TRBJ2-1, the V gene TRBV11-3; D unclear. Germline lookup yields CDR1 SGHNT and CDR2 YENEEA. The CDR3 has 13 amino acids. The V end lost 2 bases, the J end lost 5 bases, and 7 bases lay between the germline ends. Full variable domain (missing parts from reference TRBV11-3 and TRBJ2-1): EAGVVQSPRYKIIEKKQPVAFWCNPISGHNTLYWYLQNLGQGPELLIRYENEEAVDDSQLPKDRFSAERLKGVDSTLKIQPAELGDSAVYLCASSLTRDNEQFFGPGTRLTVL.